What follows are 21 T cell receptor beta chains derived from one specimen sequenced in a study of blood T cell repertoires in COVID-19. Some clones are missing from TCRdb's copy, which holds only in-frame ones; the method was immunoSEQ multiplex PCR. This table holds over 120,000 clones, about 80% found once. The sample was peripheral blood. The source of these receptors is a man aged 70 or older who had recovered from COVID-19.

The chain combines TRBV5-6 with TRBJ1-2; 8 positions agree with TRBD1. With V trimmed by 6 bases and J by 5 bases, 3 bases remained unmatched. The CDR3 extends over 12 amino acids. Germline lookup yields CDR1 SGHDT and CDR2 YYEEEE. As DNA, the CDR3 is TGTGCCAGCACCCAGGGGGCGTATGGCTACACCTTC. It is translated as CASTQGAYGYTF.

The chain uses TRBV29-1 and TRBJ2-3; no reliable D call. Trimming cost V 1 base and J 2 bases, with 10 bases left between them. The CDR3 totals 14 residues. Germline CDR1 is SQVTM and CDR2 is ANQGSEA. DNA of the CDR3: TGCAGCGTTGAAGTTATAGCTTTCACAGATACGCAGTATTTT. It is translated as CSVEVIAFTDTQYF.

This chain connects TRBV27 to TRBJ1-4; 8 bases match TRBD1. CDR1 and CDR2 from the germline V gene are MNHEY and SMNVEV (reference sequence). V was clipped by 6 bases and J by 8 bases; unmatched bases: 5. The CDR3 is 13 amino acids. This CDR3 reads CASSRGLFEKLFF. CDR3 DNA: TGTGCCAGCAGCAGGGGGCTTTTCGAAAAACTGTTTTTT.

V and J are TRBV6-2 or TRBV6-3 and TRBJ2-7; 11 bases are shared with TRBD1. The CDR3 length is 15 residues. Germline loops: CDR1 MNHEY, CDR2 SVGEGT. Trimming removed 1 base from V and 6 bases from J; junction bases left unmatched: 5. CDR3 coding DNA: TGTGCCAGCAGTTACTACCGGACAGGGGGCGCCGAGCAGTACTTC. Residues: CASSYYRTGGAEQYF.

The V call is TRBV5-1, the J call TRBJ2-1, with 12 nucleotides matching TRBD2. The trim removed 2 bases at V and 5 bases at J, leaving 5 bases unmatched. Germline V gene lookup returns CDR1 SGHRS and CDR2 YFSETQ. The length of the CDR3 is 16 residues. The CDR3, as DNA: TGCGCCAGCAGCTTAAGTCTAGCGGGAGGGAACAATGAGCAGTTCTTC. This translates into CASSLSLAGGNNEQFF.

V and J are TRBV9 and TRBJ2-1; TRBD2 agrees at 8 bases. CDR1 is SGDLS and CDR2 is YYNGEE in the germline V gene. V lost 2 bases to trimming and J lost 9 bases; unmatched junction nucleotides: 4. This CDR3 is built from 13 residues. The CDR3 region has the DNA TGTGCCAGCAGCGTGACTAGCGTGGGTGAGCAGTTCTTC. Its protein is CASSVTSVGEQFF. The whole variable domain, filled in from reference TRBV9 and TRBJ2-1, reads DSGVTQTPKHLITATGQRVTLRCSPRSGDLSVYWYQQSLDQGLQFLIQYYNGEERAKGNILERFSAQQFPDLHSELNLSSLELGDSALYFCASSVTSVGEQFFGPGTRLTVL.

The CDR3 DNA reads as TGTGCCAGCAGGGGGGAGACAGGGGGCACTGAAGCTTTCTTT. It translates to CASRGETGGTEAFF. This chain joins TRBV2 and TRBJ1-1, with 9 bases matching TRBD1. CDR3 size: 14 residues. CDR1 SNHLY and CDR2 FYNNEI come from the germline V gene. The J segment lost 4 bases and the V segment lost 6 bases, leaving 6 bases of the junction unmatched. Based on the CDR3 plus reference TRBV2 and TRBJ1-1, the full variable domain is EPEVTQTPSHQVTQMGQEVILRCVPISNHLYFYWYRQILGQKVEFLVSFYNNEISEKSEIFDDQFSVERPDGSNFTLKIRSTKLEDSAMYFCASRGETGGTEAFFGQGTRLTVV.

V and J are TRBV3-1 (or the pseudogene TRBV3-2) and TRBJ2-7; possibly TRBD2 for D (6 bases). Trimming took 0 bases from V and 3 from J, leaving 9 bases between them. This CDR3 is built from 14 residues. CDR1 is LGHDT, CDR2 YNNKEL, per germline (reference sequence). CDR3 coding DNA: TGTGCCAGCAGCCAAGATATGGGGGGCTACGAGCAGTACTTC. It encodes CASSQDMGGYEQYF.

This sequence joins TRBV10-2 and TRBJ1-5; D gene uncertain. The CDR3 is 14 residues long. Germline V gene lookup returns CDR1 WSHSY and CDR2 SAAADI. The V gene lost 5 bases and the J gene lost 2 bases, with 10 bases spanning the gap. As DNA, the CDR3 is TGCGCCAGCAGTTCGGGATGGGGCAATCAGCCCCAGCATTTT. Protein: CASSSGWGNQPQHF.

This clone was counted a few times. The CDR3 loop is CASSIDWAGNRGYTF. In DNA form, the CDR3 reads TGTGCCAGTAGTATAGATTGGGCAGGGAATCGTGGCTACACCTTC. The chain is built from TRBV19 and TRBJ1-2; TRBD1 is a possible D gene (5 bases). Trimming removed 0 bases from V and 7 bases from J, with 15 bases in between. The CDR3 spans 15 residues. CDR1 and CDR2 (germline): LNHDA, SQIVND (reference sequence).

The chain is built from TRBV6-5 and TRBJ1-2; 8 bases map to TRBD1. Per the germline V gene, CDR1 is MNHEY and CDR2 is SVGAGI. Trimming cost V 5 bases and J 8 bases; bases outside gene matches: 7. The CDR3 sequence is 13 residues long. The CDR3 region is CASSKDREYGYTF. The CDR3 nucleotides are TGTGCCAGCAGTAAGGACAGGGAATACGGCTACACCTTC.

The J gene is TRBJ2-7, the V gene TRBV11-2, with 7 bases lining up with TRBD2. Germline loops: CDR1 SGHAT, CDR2 FQNNGV. CDR3 size: 16 residues. J was trimmed by 3 bases and V by 0 bases; bases with no gene match: 8. The CDR3 DNA reads TGTGCCAGCAGCTTAGAGTCGGGCGGGGGTGACTACGAGCAGTACTTC. Translating it yields CASSLESGGGDYEQYF.

This chain uses TRBV19 with TRBJ2-1; TRBD1 aligns across 11 bases. Germline loops: CDR1 LNHDA, CDR2 SQIVND (reference sequence). The ends lost 10 bases at V and 7 bases at J; junction bases unmatched: 9. This CDR3 comprises 14 residues. DNA of the CDR3: TGTGCCACATCCGGGACAGGGGGTGGTAATGAGCAGTTCTTC. Its protein is CATSGTGGGNEQFF.

This sequence joins TRBV4-1 and TRBJ2-7; no firm D call. In germline, CDR1 is MGHRA, CDR2 YSYEKL. The CDR3 runs 15 residues. V lost 4 bases and J 6 bases, leaving 19 bases between the germline ends. The chain's CDR3 is CASSRSPVWLSEQYF. DNA of the CDR3: TGCGCCAGCAGCCGGAGCCCGGTGTGGCTGAGCGAGCAGTACTTC.

This clone appeared a single time. This chain links TRBV5-1 with TRBJ2-1, with D perhaps TRBD2 (6 bases). CDR3 size: 14 residues. V lost 3 bases and J 6 bases, leaving 13 bases between the germline ends. CDR1 and CDR2 from the germline V gene are SGHRS and YFSETQ. CDR3 bases: TGCGCCAGCAGCTCCACCGGGGGAGGCAATGAGCAGTTCTTC. It specifies CASSSTGGGNEQFF.

In regard to this clone: The same CDR3 also results from other DNA sequences found in this sample. The chain employs TRBV9 and TRBJ2-1; TRBD2 matches 9 bases. Germline CDR1 SGDLS, CDR2 YYNGEE. Trimming cost V 5 bases and J 2 bases; bases outside gene matches: 5. This CDR3 is built from 15 residues. The CDR3 sequence: CASSSSGTTYNEQFF. CDR3 bases: TGTGCCAGCAGTTCTAGCGGGACAACCTACAATGAGCAGTTCTTC.

This clone was counted once. V gene TRBV6-6 combines with J gene TRBJ2-5; TRBD2 aligns across 13 bases. With V trimmed by 5 bases and J by 2 bases, 5 bases remained unmatched. Germline loops: CDR1 MNHNY, CDR2 SVGAGI (reference sequence). This CDR3 is 16 amino acids long. CDR3 nucleotide sequence: TGTGCCAGCAGTCCAGGACTAGCGGGGGCGCAAGAGACCCAGTACTTC. Translation gives CASSPGLAGAQETQYF.

In its sample, this clone was seen a few times. The chain combines TRBV5-1 with TRBJ1-1; 7 bases fit TRBD1. Germline V gives CDR1 SGHRS, CDR2 YFSETQ. The CDR3 runs to 14 residues. V was pared by 4 bases and J by 5 bases, with 8 bases of the junction left unmatched. The CDR3, as DNA: TGCGCCAGCAGCGCCCGGACAGGTTTTACTGAAGCTTTCTTT. Encoded protein: CASSARTGFTEAFF.

This chain links TRBV6-5 with TRBJ2-3, with 11 bases lining up with TRBD2. The V segment lost 6 bases and the J segment 4 bases; nucleotides outside the gene matches: 6. The CDR3 is 15 residues long. Germline-derived CDR1 and CDR2 are MNHEY and SVGAGI. The CDR3: CASRGLAGGSDTQYF. The CDR3 bases are TGTGCCAGCAGAGGGCTAGCGGGAGGTTCAGATACGCAGTATTTT.

To note about this clone: This sample includes further DNA sequences coding for the same CDR3. The CDR3 here is CASSSRASGRSSYEQYF. The CDR3 nucleotides are TGTGCCAGCAGTTCACGGGCTAGCGGGAGGAGCTCCTACGAGCAGTACTTC. The chain recombines TRBV7-2 with TRBJ2-7; TRBD2 matches 11 bases. The germline V gene encodes CDR1 SGHTA and CDR2 FQGNSA. J was trimmed by 0 bases and V by 6 bases; bases with no gene match: 10. The CDR3 sequence is 17 residues long.

This clone showed up just a few times. This chain uses TRBV18 with TRBJ1-2, with D perhaps TRBD1 (5 bases). The CDR3 totals 16 residues. Germline V CDR1 and CDR2: KGHSH, LQKENI. V was clipped by 2 bases and J by 4 bases, with 17 bases between them. The CDR3 nucleotides read TGTGCCAGCTCACCATCGGAAGGGGCATACAGCTATGGCTACACCTTC. This gives the protein CASSPSEGAYSYGYTF.